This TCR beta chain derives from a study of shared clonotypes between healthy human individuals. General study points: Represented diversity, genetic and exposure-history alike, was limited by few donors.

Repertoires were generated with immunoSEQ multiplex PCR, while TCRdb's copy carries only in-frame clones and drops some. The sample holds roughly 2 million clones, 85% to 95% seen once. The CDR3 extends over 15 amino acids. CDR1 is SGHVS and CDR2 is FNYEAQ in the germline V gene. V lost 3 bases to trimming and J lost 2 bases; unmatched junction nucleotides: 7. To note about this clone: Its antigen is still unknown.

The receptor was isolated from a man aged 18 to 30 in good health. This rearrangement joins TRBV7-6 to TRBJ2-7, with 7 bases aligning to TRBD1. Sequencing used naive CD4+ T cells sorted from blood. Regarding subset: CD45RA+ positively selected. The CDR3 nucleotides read TGTGCCAGCAGCTTGCATACAGGGGCGACCTACGAGCAGTACTTC. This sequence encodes CASSLHTGATYEQYF. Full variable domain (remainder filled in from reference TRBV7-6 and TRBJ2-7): GAGVSQSPRYKVTKRGQDVALRCDPISGHVSLYWYRQALGQGPEFLTYFNYEAQQDKSGLPNDRFSAERPEGSISTLTIQRTEQRDSAMYRCASSLHTGATYEQYFGPGTRLTVT.